Presented here are 4 T cell receptor beta chains from one specimen sequenced in a study of shared clonotypes between healthy human individuals. TCRdb's copy holds only in-frame clones and misses some; the assay was immunoSEQ multiplex PCR. The table shows 950,000 to 1,100,000 clones, with about 74% occurring only once. Sequenced material: memory CD4+ T cells sorted from blood. The subset was: CD45RA-negative fraction. The receptors derive from a man between 18 and 29 years old in good health.

J is TRBJ1-1 and V is TRBV19, with D possibly being TRBD1 (5 bases). From germline, CDR1 is LNHDA and CDR2 SQIVND (reference sequence). The CDR3 loop spans 15 amino acids. V was pared by 6 bases and J by 6 bases, with 20 bases between. The CDR3 DNA sequence: TGTGCCAGTAGCAGGGCGCCCGGGCTTGGGGCTGAAGCTTTCTTT. Translated: CASSRAPGLGAEAFF.

In this sample, this clone turned up a few times. The chain recombines TRBV5-1 with TRBJ2-2; 8 bases line up with TRBD1. In germline, CDR1 is SGHRS, CDR2 YFSETQ. This CDR3 has 16 residues. V lost 5 bases to trimming and J lost 1 base; unmatched junction nucleotides: 7. DNA for the CDR3: TGCGCCAGCAGACAAACGACAGGGGTGAACACCGGGGAGCTGTTTTTT. Its protein is CASRQTTGVNTGELFF.

The chain has TRBV19 and TRBJ1-2; the match to TRBD1 covers 9 bases. CDR1 and CDR2 from the germline V gene are LNHDA and SQIVND (reference sequence). V gave up 1 base and J gave up 7 bases; unmatched junction bases: 10. CDR3 length: 16 residues. The CDR3 here is CASSIGGQGNTAGYTF. CDR3 in DNA: TGTGCCAGTAGTATAGGCGGACAGGGGAATACGGCTGGCTACACCTTC.

The V call is TRBV6-5, the J call TRBJ2-5; D gene uncertain. Trimming removed 7 bases from V and 1 base from J, with 1 base in between. The CDR3 totals 10 residues. Germline CDR1 reads MNHEY; CDR2 reads SVGAGI. The DNA of the CDR3 is TGTGCCAGCACCCAAGAGACCCAGTACTTC. This translates into CASTQETQYF.